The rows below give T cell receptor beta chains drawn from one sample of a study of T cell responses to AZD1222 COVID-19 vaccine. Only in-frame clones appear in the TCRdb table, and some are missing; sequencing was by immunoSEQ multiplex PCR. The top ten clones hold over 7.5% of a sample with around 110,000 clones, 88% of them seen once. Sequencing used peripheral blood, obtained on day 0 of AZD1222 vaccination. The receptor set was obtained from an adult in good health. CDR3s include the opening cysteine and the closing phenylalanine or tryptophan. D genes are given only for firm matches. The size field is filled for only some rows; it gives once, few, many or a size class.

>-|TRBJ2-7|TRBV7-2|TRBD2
CASTQTSGYEQYF
TGTGCCAGCACCCAAACTAGCGGCTACGAGCAGTACTTC
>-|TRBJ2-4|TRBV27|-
CASSLTPNIKNIQYF
TGTGCCAGCAGTTTAACGCCGAACATCAAAAACATTCAGTACTTC
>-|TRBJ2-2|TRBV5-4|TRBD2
CASSTRGAGVRTGELFF
TGTGCCAGCAGCACCCGTGGAGCGGGAGTGCGCACCGGGGAGCTGTTTTTT
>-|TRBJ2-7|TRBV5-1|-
CASSLGGYEQYF
TGCGCCAGCAGCTTGGGTGGGTACGAGCAGTACTTC
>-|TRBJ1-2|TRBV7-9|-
CASSLVGSEDGYTF
TGTGCCAGCAGCTTAGTTGGGTCGGAGGATGGCTACACCTTC
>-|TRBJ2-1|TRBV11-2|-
CASSHNDRYNEQFF
TGTGCCAGCAGCCACAACGACAGGTACAATGAGCAGTTCTTC
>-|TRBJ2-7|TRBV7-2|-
CASSSTRYEQYF
TGTGCCAGCAGCTCCACCCGGTACGAGCAGTACTTC
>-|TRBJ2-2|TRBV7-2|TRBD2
CASSLALGGGSPGELFF
TGTGCCAGCAGCTTAGCGCTTGGCGGGGGGTCCCCTGGGGAGCTGTTTTTT
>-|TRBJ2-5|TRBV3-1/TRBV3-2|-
CASSQDLPAPTAGTQYF
TGTGCCAGCAGCCAAGATCTCCCAGCTCCAACCGCCGGGACCCAGTACTTC
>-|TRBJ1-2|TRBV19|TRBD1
CASLRTAATTGGSYGYTF
TGTGCCAGTCTCCGAACCGCCGCAACGACAGGGGGGAGCTATGGCTACACCTTC
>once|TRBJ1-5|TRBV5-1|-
CASSLGQGGEPQHF
TGCGCCAGCAGCTTGGGGCAGGGCGGTGAGCCCCAGCATTTT
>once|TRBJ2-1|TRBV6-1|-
CASSDWGGGWEQFF
TGTGCCAGCAGTGATTGGGGAGGGGGTTGGGAGCAGTTCTTC
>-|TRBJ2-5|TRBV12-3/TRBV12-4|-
CASSFEETQYF
TGTGCCAGCAGTTTCGAGGAGACCCAGTACTTC
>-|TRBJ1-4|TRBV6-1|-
CASSEPSRVNEKLFF
TGTGCCAGCAGTGAACCCAGCAGGGTTAATGAAAAACTGTTTTTT
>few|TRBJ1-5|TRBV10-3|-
CAISGGVAGGNQPQHF
TGTGCCATCAGTGGTGGGGTAGCGGGGGGCAATCAGCCCCAGCATTTT
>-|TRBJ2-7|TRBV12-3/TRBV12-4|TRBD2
CASTGGGSYEQYF
TGTGCCAGCACAGGCGGGGGCTCCTACGAGCAGTACTTC
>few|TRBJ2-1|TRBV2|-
CASRAAVEQFF
TGTGCCAGCAGGGCGGCAGTTGAGCAGTTCTTC
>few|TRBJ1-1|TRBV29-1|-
CSVVPLRAEAFF
TGCAGCGTTGTTCCCCTCCGCGCTGAAGCTTTCTTT
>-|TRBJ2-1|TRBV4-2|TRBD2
CASSQTGAGGRYNEQFF
TGTGCCAGCAGCCAAACGGGAGCGGGGGGGCGGTACAATGAGCAGTTCTTC
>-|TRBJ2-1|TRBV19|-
CASSVQYGEQFF
TGTGCCAGTAGTGTCCAATACGGGGAGCAGTTCTTC
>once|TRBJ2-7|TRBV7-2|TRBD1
CASSSQTGGREQYF
TGTGCCAGCAGCTCTCAGACAGGGGGCAGGGAGCAGTACTTC
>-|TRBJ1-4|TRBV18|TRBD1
CASSPPGQGSNEKLFF
TGTGCCAGCTCACCACCGGGACAGGGCAGTAATGAAAAACTGTTTTTT
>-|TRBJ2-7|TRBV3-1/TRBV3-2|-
CASSQGRRSSYEQYF
TGTGCCAGCAGCCAAGGACGCCGGAGCTCCTACGAGCAGTACTTC
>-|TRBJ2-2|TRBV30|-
CAWSVLLSYEASLLVGELFF
TGTGCCTGGAGTGTACTATTAAGTTACGAAGCGTCCCTCCTGGTCGGGGAGCTGTTTTTT
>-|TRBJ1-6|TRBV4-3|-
CASSQDQARGLSPLHF
TGCGCCAGCAGCCAAGATCAGGCCCGGGGGCTTTCACCCCTCCACTTT
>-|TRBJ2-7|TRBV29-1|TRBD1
CSVEDKGASYEQYF
TGCAGCGTTGAAGATAAGGGGGCCTCCTACGAGCAGTACTTC
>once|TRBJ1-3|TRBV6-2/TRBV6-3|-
CASSYKQTGNTIYF
TGTGCCAGCAGTTATAAACAGACTGGAAACACCATATATTTT
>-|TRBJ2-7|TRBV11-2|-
CASSLAGFYEQYF
TGTGCCAGCAGCTTAGCAGGGTTCTACGAGCAGTACTTC
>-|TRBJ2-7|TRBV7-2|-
CASSLDSGASSYEQYF
TGTGCCAGCAGCTTAGACTCCGGGGCCAGCTCCTACGAGCAGTACTTC
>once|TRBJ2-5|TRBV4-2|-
CASSQGRAGGVETQYF
TGTGCCAGCAGCCAAGGTCGGGCAGGGGGGGTGGAGACCCAGTACTTC
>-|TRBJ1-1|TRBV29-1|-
CSARALVMNTEAFF
TGCAGCGCTCGGGCGCTCGTGATGAACACTGAAGCTTTCTTT
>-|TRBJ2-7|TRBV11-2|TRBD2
CASSSRPAGGDGYF
TGTGCCAGCAGCTCCCGGCCCGCGGGGGGCGATGGGTACTTC
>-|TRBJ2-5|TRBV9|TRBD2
CASSPGLAGGLQETQYF
TGTGCCAGCAGCCCTGGACTAGCGGGGGGGCTCCAAGAGACCCAGTACTTC
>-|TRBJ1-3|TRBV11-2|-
CASSLVLSSGNTIYF
TGTGCCAGCAGCTTAGTCCTTTCTTCTGGAAACACCATATATTTT
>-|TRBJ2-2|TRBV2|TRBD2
CASSWGLAGGGTGELFF
TGTGCCAGCAGCTGGGGACTAGCGGGAGGAGGAACCGGGGAGCTGTTTTTT
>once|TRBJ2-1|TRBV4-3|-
CASSQDTGENEQFF
TGCGCCAGCAGCCAAGATACGGGGGAGAATGAGCAGTTCTTC
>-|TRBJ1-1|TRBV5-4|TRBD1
CASSLPSRGSEAFF
TGTGCCAGCAGCCTACCCAGCAGGGGGTCTGAAGCTTTCTTT
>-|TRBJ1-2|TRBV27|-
CASSLGPSTKGYTF
TGTGCCAGCAGTTTAGGCCCCTCTACTAAGGGCTACACCTTC
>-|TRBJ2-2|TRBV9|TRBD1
CASSGRQGANTGELFF
TGTGCCAGCAGCGGCCGACAGGGGGCGAACACCGGGGAGCTGTTTTTT
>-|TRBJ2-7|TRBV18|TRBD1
CASSPSGRGLYEQYF
TGTGCCAGCTCACCATCGGGCAGGGGGCTTTACGAGCAGTACTTC
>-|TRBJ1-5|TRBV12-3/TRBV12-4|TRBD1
CASSFGQGLPQHF
TGTGCCAGCAGTTTCGGACAGGGCTTGCCCCAGCATTTT
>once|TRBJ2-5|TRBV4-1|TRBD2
CASSQGLAGGMETQYF
TGCGCCAGCAGCCAAGGACTAGCGGGGGGAATGGAGACCCAGTACTTC
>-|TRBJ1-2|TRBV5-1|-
CASSLRETGRANYGYTF
TGCGCCAGCAGCTTGCGGGAGACAGGACGGGCTAACTATGGCTACACCTTC
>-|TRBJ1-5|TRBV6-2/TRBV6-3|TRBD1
CASSYQGQISNQPQHF
TGTGCCAGCAGTTACCAGGGACAGATTAGCAATCAGCCCCAGCATTTT
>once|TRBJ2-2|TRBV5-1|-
CASSLEGATGELFF
TGCGCCAGCAGCCTGGAAGGGGCCACCGGGGAGCTGTTTTTT
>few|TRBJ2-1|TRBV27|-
CASSSQRRNEQFF
TGTGCCAGCAGTTCACAGAGACGCAATGAGCAGTTCTTC
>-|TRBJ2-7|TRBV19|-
CASSIASGGNSYEQYF
TGTGCCAGTAGTATAGCGTCTGGAGGTAACTCCTACGAGCAGTACTTC
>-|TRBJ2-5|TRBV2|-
CASGDMGGLAETQYF
TGTGCCAGCGGGGACATGGGTGGTCTAGCAGAGACCCAGTACTTC